Detailed here is one T cell receptor (beta chain). Its antigen is undetermined. Losses at the gene ends were 0 bases for V and 1 base for J; bases not matched to a gene: 1. Per the germline V gene, CDR1 is SGHNT and CDR2 is YYREEE (reference sequence). CDR3 length equals 16 residues. The sample comes from a study of T cell responses to AZD1222 COVID-19 vaccine. Measured with immunoSEQ multiplex PCR; TCRdb has only the in-frame clones, and not every one. The sample records fewer than 200,000 clones, 70% to 90% being singletons. Findings and limits, study-wide: Two AZD1222 doses significantly raised spike-specific TCR breadth and depth over controls. At 160-218 and 743-854, vaccine-associated CD4 TCRs were dominant, and they spanned spike. No repertoire was sampled before or during the peak T cell response, only after it. Donors were largely white British and mainly female; clonal diversity was possibly underestimated.

The sample was peripheral blood, taken 28 days after the second dose of the MenACWY control vaccine. The chain is built from TRBV5-4 and TRBJ2-2; 9 positions agree with TRBD2. This TCR derives from an adult who received the MenACWY meningococcal vaccine as a control. This CDR3 is CASSLGLAVNTGELFF. The CDR3 nucleotides are TGTGCCAGCAGCTTGGGACTAGCGGTGAACACCGGGGAGCTGTTTTTT.